The 14 T cell receptor beta chains reported below all come from one sample, sequenced in a study of prognosis after radiotherapy for stage I lung cancer (dated by TCRdb to the early 2020s). Sequencing was carried out with an Illumina HiSeq 3000. Two rounds of multiplex PCR on genomic DNA were used to amplify the TCR beta CDR3 region. The first PCR round used primers specific to each TRBV and TRBJ gene, with sequences filed in Chinese patent CN105087789A. TCRdb itself trimmed the public reads at Q25 with fastp, ran MiXCR and retained productive beta chains. Identical CDR3 protein sequences are pooled into one entry, listed with their most common genes and DNA. For this sample there are fewer than 30,000 distinct CDR3 sequences; approximately 29% appear just once. Jointly, the top ten make up around 35% of the sample. The sample consisted of PBMCs, taken before or after stereotactic body radiation therapy (not recorded which). Receptors were obtained from a donor aged 50 or older with non-small cell lung cancer.

This clonotype was counted ten times or more. The CDR3, as DNA: TGTGCCAGCAGCTCCCGGTCAAACACTGAAGCTTTCTTT. Its translation is CASSSRSNTEAFF. The rearrangement uses TRBV11-2 and TRBJ1-1, with D hard to call. V was shortened by 4 bases and J by 2 bases, with 8 bases between the two germline ends. Germline V lookup: CDR1 SGHAT, CDR2 FQNNGV. CDR3 length: 13 amino acids.

At least ten counts were recorded for this clonotype. The chain employs TRBV6-5 and TRBJ1-3, with 8 bases aligning to TRBD1. The CDR3 covers 16 residues. The germline V gene has CDR1 MNHEY and CDR2 SVGAGI. V was pared by 8 bases and J by 2 bases, with 11 bases of the junction left unmatched. In DNA form, the CDR3 reads TGTGCCAGCCGTTCCTACAGGGGGATAACTGGAAACACCATATATTTT. Its protein is CASRSYRGITGNTIYF.

This clonotype was seen only once. V usage is TRBV20-1 and J usage is TRBJ1-1, with D unresolved. Trimming cost V 0 bases and J 10 bases, with 12 bases left between them. The CDR3 length is 12 residues. Germline assignment: CDR1 DFQATT and CDR2 SNEGSKA (reference sequence). The CDR3 region has the DNA TGCAGTGCTAGAGATGATAGTGGGGTAGCTTTCTTT. Its protein product is CSARDDSGVAFF.

This clonotype was found many times. The chain has TRBV7-3 and TRBJ2-3, with 16 bases that match TRBD2. From germline, CDR1 is SGHTA and CDR2 FQGTGA. The ends lost 5 bases at V and 8 bases at J; junction bases unmatched: 13. The CDR3 is 18 amino acids. In DNA, the CDR3 is TGTGCCAGCAGCCCCGCTGCGGGACTAGCGGGGGGGCCGGGTACGCAGTATTTT. Its protein is CASSPAAGLAGGPGTQYF.

The sample holds one count of this clonotype. This chain joins TRBV27 and TRBJ1-2, with 7 bases identical to TRBD1. This CDR3 region has 13 residues. V shed 6 bases and J 6 bases; nucleotides not matched to a gene: 7. Germline values: CDR1 MNHEY, CDR2 SMNVEV (reference sequence). CDR3 bases: TGTGCCAGCAGCCGACAGGGTACAAATGGCTACACCTTC. Residues: CASSRQGTNGYTF.

The rearrangement uses TRBV6-1 and TRBJ2-7; 7 nucleotides agree with TRBD1. The CDR3 is made up of 13 amino acids. CDR1 and CDR2 (germline): MNHNS, SASEGT. The junction had 4 bases not matched to a gene; V was cut back by 7 bases and J by 1 base. CDR3: CASTPGQSYEQYF. In nucleotides, the CDR3 is TGTGCCAGCACCCCGGGACAGTCCTACGAGCAGTACTTC.

In regard to this clonotype: A much larger clone lies a single base off, so this may be a read error. The chain uses TRBV28 and TRBJ2-5, with D perhaps matching TRBD1 (5 bases). This CDR3 comprises 14 residues. Germline V CDR1 and CDR2: MDHEN, SYDVKM. This chain's CDR3 is CASSIQVAPRTRYF. In DNA, the CDR3 is TGTGCCAGCAGCATACAGGTAGCCCCCAGGACCCGGTACTTC.

Comments on this clonotype: This could be a read error, since a much larger clone is one nucleotide away. V is TRBV29-1 and J is TRBJ2-1, with a weak D call TRBD1 (6 bases). There are 15 residues in the CDR3. V lost 1 base and J 5 bases, leaving 15 bases between the germline ends. The V gene's germline CDR1 is SQVTM and CDR2 ANQGSEA. The CDR3 region is CSVEGSGQHNNEQFF. In DNA, the CDR3 is TGCAGCGTTGAAGGGTCTGGACAGCATAACAATGAGCAGTTCTTC.

At least ten counts were recorded for this clonotype. The chain recombines TRBV7-9 with TRBJ1-2, with D unresolved. Germline V gene data show CDR1 as SEHNR and CDR2 as FQNEAQ (reference sequence). The length of the CDR3 is 14 residues. With 3 bases removed from V and 7 bases from J, the gap between germline ends came to 15 bases. The CDR3 loop reads CASSLQSGPGGYTF. CDR3 DNA: TGTGCCAGCAGCTTGCAGTCCGGTCCCGGTGGCTACACCTTC.

This clonotype turned up a few times. The chain links TRBV3-1 to TRBJ2-3; 12 nucleotides align to TRBD2. With 4 bases clipped from V and 0 bases from J, the junction kept 8 bases outside the gene matches. The CDR3 length is 18 residues. Germline V gene data show CDR1 as LGHDT and CDR2 as YNNKEL (reference sequence). Written as DNA, the CDR3 is TGTGCCAGCAGCCGTCGACTAGCGGGGGTGCTTAGCACAGATACGCAGTATTTT. Amino acid sequence: CASSRRLAGVLSTDTQYF.

This clonotype was recorded many times. The junction departs from the called germline gene at one end, perhaps through a read error. V and J are TRBV6-1 and TRBJ2-1; perhaps TRBD1 as D (5 bases). CDR3 length: 12 residues. CDR1 is MNHNS and CDR2 is SASEGT in the germline V gene. In nucleotides, the CDR3 is TGTGCCAGCGTCAGGGTGGGAAATGAGCAGCTCTTC. It yields the protein CASVRVGNEQLF.

This clonotype was counted ten times or more. This chain joins TRBV11-3 and TRBJ2-5; a possible D gene is TRBD2 (5 bases). The V end lost 2 bases, the J end lost 5 bases, and 15 bases lay between the germline ends. Looked up from germline, CDR1 is SGHNT and CDR2 is YENEEA. This CDR3 contains 15 residues. In DNA, the CDR3 is TGTGCCAGCAGCTTAAGGATAGGGAGTGGGGAGACCCAGTACTTC. This encodes CASSLRIGSGETQYF.

This clonotype appeared many times. This chain connects TRBV24-1 to TRBJ2-7, with 12 bases aligning to TRBD2. CDR1 KGHDR and CDR2 SFDVKD come from the germline V gene. There are 16 residues in the CDR3. V shed 5 bases, J shed 3 bases, and the junction held 7 bases outside the gene matches. The CDR3 DNA is TGTGCCACCAGTGCCACGACTAGCGGGAGACTCTACGAGCAGTACTTC. It encodes CATSATTSGRLYEQYF.

This clonotype has ten or more counts. V is TRBV27 and J is TRBJ2-1; 10 positions agree with TRBD2. Germline values: CDR1 MNHEY, CDR2 SMNVEV (reference sequence). The CDR3 runs 16 residues. With 6 bases clipped from V and 6 bases from J, the junction kept 11 bases outside the gene matches. Written as DNA, the CDR3 is TGTGCCAGCAGCCTCCTTAGCGGGAGGACTGGCAATGAGCAGTTCTTC. Encoded protein: CASSLLSGRTGNEQFF.